Below, 20 T cell receptor beta chains from the same sample are listed, as sequenced in a study of T cell changes during pregnancy in multiple sclerosis. Method: immunoSEQ multiplex PCR; TCRdb's copy keeps in-frame clones and lacks some. The repertoire holds roughly 83,000 clones, with 91% as singletons. The starting material was PBMCs, obtained in the first trimester of pregnancy. The source is a female donor in good health, serving as a control in a pregnancy study. Some clones in this sample may be carry-over from other donors' samples.

Only a few counts were recorded for this clone. The chain joins TRBV19 to TRBJ1-2; TRBD1 aligns across 7 bases. The germline gives CDR1 LNHDA, CDR2 SQIVND (reference sequence). The CDR3 extends over 15 amino acids. V lost 6 bases to trimming and J lost 4 bases; unmatched junction nucleotides: 11. The DNA of the CDR3 is TGTGCCAGTAGCCTACTACAGGGGAGTCGCTATGGCTACACCTTC. This sequence encodes CASSLLQGSRYGYTF. The full variable domain, rest sourced from reference TRBV19 and TRBJ1-2, is DGGITQSPKYLFRKEGQNVTLSCEQNLNHDAMYWYRQDPGQGLRLIYYSQIVNDFQKGDIAEGYSVSREKKESFPLTVTSAQKNPTAFYLCASSLLQGSRYGYTFGSGTRLTVV.

J is TRBJ2-1 and V is TRBV19; TRBD2 matches at 12 bases. There are 17 residues in the CDR3. J lost 6 bases, V lost 6 bases, and 12 bases had no gene match. Germline V gene data show CDR1 as LNHDA and CDR2 as SQIVND (reference sequence). The CDR3 sequence is CASSIAVRTSGTNEQFF. CDR3 nucleotide sequence: TGTGCCAGTAGCATCGCGGTCAGGACTAGCGGGACCAATGAGCAGTTCTTC.

CDR3 DNA sequence: TGTGCCACCGGAACCAGCGGGCAGACCCAGTACTTC. Translating it yields CATGTSGQTQYF. The genes are TRBV25-1 and TRBJ2-5; possible D gene TRBD2, 6 bases. CDR1 MGHDK and CDR2 SYGVNS come from the germline V gene. V was shortened by 10 bases and J by 6 bases, with 15 bases between the two germline ends. This CDR3 has 12 amino acids. The entire variable domain, with the rest obtained from reference TRBV25-1 and TRBJ2-5, is as follows: EADIYQTPRYLVIGTGKKITLECSQTMGHDKMYWYQQDPGMELHLIHYSYGVNSTEKGDLSSESTVSRIRTEHFPLTLESARPSHTSQYLCATGTSGQTQYFGPGTRLLVL.

This clone was seen a single time. V is TRBV7-6 and J is TRBJ2-1; D might be TRBD2 (6 bases). The CDR3 loop spans 15 amino acids. Per the germline V gene, CDR1 is SGHVS and CDR2 is FNYEAQ. V lost 0 bases, J lost 10 bases, and 16 bases lay in between. Here the CDR3 DNA reads TGTGCCAGCAGCTTAGCCGGGACTCTGGGGGTCGAGCAGTTCTTC. Translating it yields CASSLAGTLGVEQFF.

In DNA form, the CDR3 reads TGCGCCAGCAGCTTGGAGCTCACGAACTACGAGCAGTACTTC. Protein: CASSLELTNYEQYF. The chain is built from TRBV5-1 and TRBJ2-7; no clear D. The V gene lost 0 bases and the J gene lost 3 bases, with 10 bases spanning the gap. This CDR3 has 14 amino acids. Germline CDR1 is SGHRS and CDR2 is YFSETQ.

V gene TRBV5-6 combines with J gene TRBJ1-3, with D possibly being TRBD1 (6 bases). V was trimmed by 4 bases and J by 0 bases, leaving 14 bases between them. Germline V gives CDR1 SGHDT, CDR2 YYEEEE. This CDR3 is built from 16 residues. The CDR3 region is CASSPIQGLSGNTIYF. In nucleotides, the CDR3 is TGTGCCAGCAGCCCTATACAGGGCCTCTCTGGAAACACCATATATTTT. The whole variable domain, filled in from reference TRBV5-6 and TRBJ1-3, reads DAGVTQSPTHLIKTRGQQVTLRCSPKSGHDTVSWYQQALGQGPQFIFQYYEEEERQRGNFPDRFSGHQFPNYSSELNVNALLLGDSALYLCASSPIQGLSGNTIYFGEGSWLTVV.

The chain is built from TRBV2 and TRBJ2-3, with 11 positions matching TRBD1. The length of the CDR3 is 15 residues. Germline V CDR1 and CDR2: SNHLY, FYNNEI. V gave up 7 bases and J gave up 1 base; unmatched junction bases: 4. CDR3 amino acids: CASTGTGGRTDTQYF. CDR3 coding DNA: TGTGCCAGCACTGGGACAGGGGGGCGCACAGATACGCAGTATTTT.

The chain has TRBV27 and TRBJ2-7, with D perhaps TRBD2 (5 bases). The CDR3 totals 12 residues. Germline-derived CDR1 and CDR2 are MNHEY and SMNVEV (reference sequence). V gave up 4 bases and J gave up 7 bases, with 11 bases separating them. The CDR3 DNA follows: TGTGCCAGCAGTTACTTCGGGGAAGAGCAGTACTTC. Its protein is CASSYFGEEQYF.

The rearrangement joins TRBV6-5 to TRBJ1-1, with 10 bases that match TRBD1. The CDR3 spans 14 residues. The V gene's germline CDR1 is MNHEY and CDR2 SVGAGI. The V gene end was trimmed by 1 base and the J gene end by 4 bases; junction bases not matched to a gene: 0. The CDR3 sequence: CASSYWTGGTEAFF. CDR3 DNA sequence: TGTGCCAGCAGTTACTGGACAGGGGGCACTGAAGCTTTCTTT.

J is TRBJ2-7 and V is TRBV6-6, with TRBD1 matching 8 bases. This CDR3 has 13 residues. Germline CDR1 reads MNHNY; CDR2 reads SVGAGI (reference sequence). V shed 6 bases and J 5 bases; nucleotides not matched to a gene: 6. CDR3 bases: TGTGCCAGCAGATTGGACAGGGTAGACGAGCAGTACTTC. It is translated as CASRLDRVDEQYF.

CDR3 DNA: TGTGCCAGCAGCCAACCACTTTGGGAGACAGGGACTAACTATGGCTACACCTTC. Translated, it gives CASSQPLWETGTNYGYTF. The rearrangement links TRBV4-2 to TRBJ1-2, with TRBD1 identical over 7 bases. V gave up 2 bases and J gave up 0 bases; unmatched junction bases: 12. Germline lookup yields CDR1 LGHNA and CDR2 YNFKEQ. The CDR3 runs to 18 residues.

This clone showed up just once. The rearrangement links TRBV6-5 to TRBJ2-3; TRBD2 matches 8 bases. The CDR3 extends over 12 amino acids. Per the germline V gene, CDR1 is MNHEY and CDR2 is SVGAGI. V lost 5 bases, J lost 8 bases, and 3 bases stayed unmatched. For the CDR3, the DNA is TGTGCCAGCAGTCTACGGGAGGGTACGCAGTATTTT. It codes for CASSLREGTQYF.

J is TRBJ2-5 and V is TRBV7-2; 10 positions agree with TRBD2. The CDR3 is 14 residues long. Germline V gene sequence: CDR1 SGHTA, CDR2 FQGNSA. V dropped 7 bases and J dropped 0; count of bases not matched to a gene: 2. For the CDR3, the DNA is TGTGCCAGCACAGCGGGAGGGTACCAAGAGACCCAGTACTTC. Translating gives CASTAGGYQETQYF.

J is TRBJ1-1 and V is TRBV6-6; unclear D gene. In germline, CDR1 is MNHNY, CDR2 SVGAGI (reference sequence). V was trimmed by 6 bases and J by 2 bases, leaving 13 bases between them. CDR3 length: 14 residues. Here the CDR3 DNA reads TGTGCCAGCAGAGAACGGGTCGGCAACACTGAAGCTTTCTTT. Translated: CASRERVGNTEAFF.

CDR3 region: CASSQVRGSGANVLTF. The CDR3 nucleotides are TGCGCCAGCAGCCAAGTACGAGGGTCTGGGGCCAACGTCCTGACTTTC. The genes are TRBV4-3 and TRBJ2-6; D might be TRBD2 (5 bases). Trimming cost V 1 base and J 1 base, with 8 bases left between them. Germline V gives CDR1 LGHNA, CDR2 YSLEER. CDR3 length: 16 residues.

CDR3 coding DNA: TGTGCCAGCAGTTGGAACGACAGGGGGGATGAAGCTTTCTTT. Protein sequence: CASSWNDRGDEAFF. This sequence joins TRBV6-6 and TRBJ1-1; 9 positions match TRBD1. CDR3 length: 14 amino acids. The germline gives CDR1 MNHNY, CDR2 SVGAGI (reference sequence). V was pared by 4 bases and J by 7 bases, with 7 bases of the junction left unmatched.

The chain combines TRBV2 with TRBJ2-1, with a weak D call TRBD1 (6 bases). V was shortened by 4 bases and J by 2 bases, with 12 bases between the two germline ends. Germline CDR1 and CDR2: SNHLY and FYNNEI. CDR3 length: 15 residues. CDR3: CASSGGRGAYNEQFF. The CDR3 DNA reads as TGTGCCAGCAGTGGGGGCAGGGGAGCCTACAATGAGCAGTTCTTC.

Concerning this clone: At one boundary the junction diverges from the germline segment, which might be a read error. The chain has TRBV10-3 and TRBJ2-1; D is possibly TRBD2 (8 bases). Germline V CDR1 and CDR2: ENHRY, SYGVKD. The CDR3 is 13 amino acids. DNA of the CDR3: TGTGCCATCAACGACAGGGTAGCAGCGGGAGAGCTCTTC. This codes for CAINDRVAAGELF.

The chain has TRBV7-5 and TRBJ2-1; the table names TRBD2, a call not compared with the DNA. TRBV7-5 is reported as a pseudogene. The CDR3 extends over 17 amino acids. CDR3 nucleotide sequence: TGTGCCAGAAGCTTACCCCTAGCGGGGAACTCCTACAATGAGCAGTTCTTC. Amino acids: CARSLPLAGNSYNEQFF.

This chain connects TRBV6-5 to TRBJ2-5; tentatively, D is TRBD1 (5 bases). Trimming shortened V by 1 base and J by 7 bases, and 10 bases separated the two germline ends. Per germline, CDR1 MNHEY and CDR2 SVGAGI. The CDR3 sequence is 13 residues long. The CDR3 nucleotides are TGTGCCAGCAGTTACTTCGACAGTGGGACCCAGTACTTC. This gives the protein CASSYFDSGTQYF.